The 28 T cell receptor beta chains in this list originate from one sample, sequenced in a study of blood T cell repertoires in COVID-19. Repertoires were generated with immunoSEQ multiplex PCR, while TCRdb's copy carries only in-frame clones and drops some. The sample has about 290,000 clones, approximately 89% seen once. The sample taken for sequencing was peripheral blood. These receptors came from a woman aged 30 to 39 with COVID-19, enrolled during active disease.

Here the CDR3 DNA reads TGTGCCACCGTCACCCCCCTCGACGTCAGACAGGGCGGGCAGCATTTT. It is translated as CATVTPLDVRQGGQHF. The chain combines TRBV24-1 with TRBJ1-5; TRBD1 matches 7 bases. The ends lost 9 bases at V and 13 bases at J; junction bases unmatched: 23. Germline loops: CDR1 KGHDR, CDR2 SFDVKD. The CDR3 consists of 16 residues.

In its sample, this clone was seen once. V usage is TRBV27 and J usage is TRBJ2-5; 7 nucleotides line up with TRBD2. V lost 6 bases and J lost 4; bases outside the gene matches: 5. The germline CDR1 and CDR2 sequences are MNHEY and SMNVEV (reference sequence). The CDR3 loop spans 13 amino acids. The CDR3 spells CASRGSGGETQYF. Here the CDR3 DNA reads TGTGCCAGCAGGGGCTCGGGGGGAGAGACCCAGTACTTC.

This sequence joins TRBV10-3 and TRBJ2-7; 7 bases fit TRBD2. Trimming cost V 11 bases and J 2 bases; bases outside gene matches: 12. Germline assignment: CDR1 ENHRY and CDR2 SYGVKD. This CDR3 is 14 amino acids long. CDR3 in DNA: TGTGCCGTCACTGAAGCGGGGAAGACCTACGAGCAGTACTTC. This translates into CAVTEAGKTYEQYF.

The rearrangement joins TRBV14 to TRBJ2-1; D not certain. V was shortened by 5 bases and J by 0 bases, with 17 bases between the two germline ends. The CDR3 sequence is 17 residues long. Germline V gives CDR1 SGHDN, CDR2 FVKESK. CDR3 sequence reads: CASSTVRLSVSYNEQFF. CDR3 nucleotide sequence: TGTGCCAGCAGCACCGTCCGGTTGTCTGTCTCCTACAATGAGCAGTTCTTC.

CDR3 region: CASSSNRGFKNTEAFF. The CDR3, as DNA: TGTGCCAGCAGCTCTAACAGGGGCTTCAAGAACACTGAAGCTTTCTTT. The rearrangement links TRBV5-5 to TRBJ1-1; 7 nucleotides agree with TRBD1. V was clipped by 3 bases and J by 1 base; unmatched bases: 9. The CDR3 has 16 residues. Per the germline V gene, CDR1 is SGHKS and CDR2 is YYEKEE (reference sequence).

V and J are TRBV21-1 and TRBJ2-7; the listed D gene, TRBD2, was not tested against the DNA. TRBV21-1 is classified as a pseudogene. This CDR3 has 13 amino acids. CDR3 protein: CASCSGGPYEQYF. As DNA, the CDR3 is TGTGCCAGCTGCAGCGGGGGCCCATACGAGCAGTACTTC.

The J gene is TRBJ2-1, the V gene TRBV28; TRBD2 matches 11 bases. V shed 5 bases and J 4 bases; nucleotides not matched to a gene: 4. The CDR3 contains 15 residues. Germline CDR1 reads MDHEN; CDR2 reads SYDVKM. The CDR3: CASSIRLAGYNEQFF. CDR3 sequence (DNA): TGTGCCAGCAGTATCAGACTAGCGGGGTACAATGAGCAGTTCTTC.

This clone was found once. As DNA, the CDR3 is TGTGCCAGCAGTCTGACAGGGGTAATACAGCCCCAGCATTTT. This translates into CASSLTGVIQPQHF. The V call is TRBV5-5, the J call TRBJ1-5; 8 bases agree with TRBD1. Trimming removed 5 bases from V and 7 bases from J; junction bases left unmatched: 8. Looked up from germline, CDR1 is SGHKS and CDR2 is YYEKEE (reference sequence). The CDR3 has 14 amino acids. The full variable domain, rest sourced from reference TRBV5-5 and TRBJ1-5, is DAGVTQSPTHLIKTRGQQVTLRCSPISGHKSVSWYQQVLGQGPQFIFQYYEKEERGRGNFPDRFSARQFPNYSSELNVNALLLGDSALYLCASSLTGVIQPQHFGDGTRLSIL.

The V gene is TRBV27, the J gene TRBJ2-7, with 8 bases aligning to TRBD2. Trimming cost V 4 bases and J 3 bases; bases outside gene matches: 14. CDR1 and CDR2 from the germline V gene are MNHEY and SMNVEV (reference sequence). This CDR3 is built from 17 residues. The CDR3 DNA sequence: TGTGCCAGCAGTTATCCCCCCAACCGGGGGGGCCACTACGAGCAGTACTTC. Amino acids: CASSYPPNRGGHYEQYF.

The CDR3 reads CASREGHENGYTF. The CDR3 bases are TGTGCCAGCAGGGAGGGCCACGAAAATGGCTACACCTTC. This chain connects TRBV12-3 or TRBV12-4 to TRBJ1-2; D unclear. Trimming removed 6 bases from V and 6 bases from J, with 14 bases in between. The CDR3 consists of 13 residues.

The chain links TRBV7-8 to TRBJ1-5; no definite D call. V dropped 5 bases and J dropped 0 bases, with 20 bases sitting between them. The germline gives CDR1 SGHVS, CDR2 FQNEAQ. This CDR3 region has 18 residues. CDR3 in amino acids: CASSVSGRWDYSNQPQHF. The CDR3 DNA reads TGTGCCAGCAGCGTGAGCGGACGGTGGGATTATAGCAATCAGCCCCAGCATTTT.

This clone was seen only a few times. V usage is TRBV5-1 and J usage is TRBJ2-3; possibly TRBD2 for D (6 bases). Germline V gene data show CDR1 as SGHRS and CDR2 as YFSETQ. The ends were cut back, 3 bases at V and 0 bases at J, with 17 bases in the middle. CDR3 length: 17 residues. This CDR3 reads CASSYIPAGPSTDTQYF. The CDR3 DNA sequence: TGCGCCAGCAGCTATATCCCCGCGGGGCCGAGCACAGATACGCAGTATTTT.

The chain joins TRBV7-9 to TRBJ1-5, with D uncertain. The CDR3 totals 15 residues. CDR1 SEHNR and CDR2 FQNEAQ come from the germline V gene (reference sequence). Between the trimmed V and J ends, which lost 1 base and 0 bases, there was a span of 7 bases. This chain's CDR3 is CASSLGEYSNQPQHF. Written as DNA, the CDR3 is TGTGCCAGCAGCTTAGGGGAGTATAGCAATCAGCCCCAGCATTTT.

The CDR3 sequence: CATGTWDYGYTF. DNA of the CDR3: TGTGCAACAGGGACATGGGACTATGGCTACACCTTC. The chain couples TRBV30 to TRBJ1-2; maybe TRBD1 (6 bases). The CDR3 has 12 amino acids. Germline CDR1 and CDR2: GTSNPN and SVGIG (reference sequence).

This clone was seen a few times. The chain uses TRBV13 and TRBJ2-1; TRBD2 aligns across 10 bases. The V segment lost 2 bases and the J segment 3 bases; nucleotides outside the gene matches: 16. This CDR3 has 20 residues. Germline CDR1 PRHDT, CDR2 FYEKMQ (reference sequence). CDR3 residues: CASSLRGRIAGGPNYNEQFF. CDR3 in DNA: TGTGCCAGCAGCTTAAGGGGAAGGATAGCGGGGGGACCTAACTACAATGAGCAGTTCTTC.

The genes are TRBV4-1 and TRBJ2-1, with 11 bases that match TRBD2. The trim removed 9 bases at V and 6 bases at J, leaving 7 bases unmatched. The germline V gene has CDR1 MGHRA and CDR2 YSYEKL. This CDR3 is built from 14 residues. This CDR3 is CASTLAGGINEQFF. CDR3 nucleotide sequence: TGCGCCAGTACTTTAGCGGGGGGGATCAATGAGCAGTTCTTC.

CDR3 protein: CASSYKVAGGYNEQFF. CDR3 sequence (DNA): TGTGCCAGCAGTTACAAGGTAGCGGGGGGATACAATGAGCAGTTCTTC. The rearrangement links TRBV6-2 or TRBV6-3 to TRBJ2-1; 10 nucleotides match TRBD2. The CDR3 runs to 16 residues. V shed 2 bases, J shed 4 bases, and the junction held 5 bases outside the gene matches. Germline V gene lookup returns CDR1 MNHEY and CDR2 SVGEGT.

The gene calls are TRBV7-2 and TRBJ2-7, with D tentatively TRBD2 (5 bases). CDR1 and CDR2 from the germline V gene are SGHTA and FQGNSA. The CDR3 is made up of 15 amino acids. V was shortened by 4 bases and J by 0 bases, with 13 bases between the two germline ends. For the CDR3, the DNA is TGTGCCAGCAGCTCCATATCCCGGGACTCCTACGAGCAGTACTTC. Protein sequence: CASSSISRDSYEQYF. The full variable domain, with the rest looked up from reference TRBV7-2 and TRBJ2-7, is GAGVSQSPSNKVTEKGKDVELRCDPISGHTALYWYRQSLGQGLEFLIYFQGNSAPDKSGLPSDRFSAERTGGSVSTLTIQRTQQEDSAVYLCASSSISRDSYEQYFGPGTRLTVT.

This rearrangement joins TRBV12-3 or TRBV12-4 to TRBJ1-1; D gene uncertain. The CDR3 length is 13 residues. V lost 3 bases, J lost 4 bases, and 9 bases lay in between. The CDR3 loop is CASSLLASTEAFF. The DNA of the CDR3 is TGTGCCAGCAGTTTGTTAGCGAGCACTGAAGCTTTCTTT.

Comments on this clone: The junction differs from germline at one of its ends, possibly a read error. This chain links TRBV11-2 with TRBJ2-1; the match to TRBD2 covers 8 bases. CDR1 SGHAT and CDR2 FQNNGV come from the germline V gene. The CDR3 runs to 16 residues. The CDR3 region is CASSLEGLAADNEQFF. In nucleotides, the CDR3 is TGTGCCAGCAGCCTAGAAGGACTAGCAGCCGACAATGAGCAGTTCTTC.

This chain links TRBV3-1 (or the pseudogene TRBV3-2) with TRBJ1-6; 8 nucleotides align to TRBD1. The CDR3 is 15 amino acids. V dropped 3 bases and J dropped 9; count of bases not matched to a gene: 7. The germline gives CDR1 LGHDT, CDR2 YNNKEL (reference sequence). The CDR3 sequence: CASSQSLQGGSPLHF. DNA for the CDR3: TGTGCCAGCAGCCAGTCTTTACAGGGGGGTTCACCCCTCCACTTT.

This chain uses TRBV19 with TRBJ1-5; TRBD1 might be the D (6 bases). The CDR3 spans 14 residues. V shed 7 bases and J shed 3 bases, with 13 bases lying between them. From germline, CDR1 is LNHDA and CDR2 SQIVND (reference sequence). The CDR3 nucleotides are TGTGCCAGTAAGGGCAGGGGATACAATCAGCCCCAGCATTTT. This encodes CASKGRGYNQPQHF.

V and J are TRBV5-1 and TRBJ2-7, with 9 bases lining up with TRBD1. The CDR3 length is 16 residues. Trimming cost V 2 bases and J 3 bases; bases outside gene matches: 9. Per the germline V gene, CDR1 is SGHRS and CDR2 is YFSETQ. The CDR3 here is CASSLTGQGEFYEQYF. CDR3 bases: TGCGCCAGCAGCTTAACGGGACAGGGTGAATTCTACGAGCAGTACTTC.

V is TRBV19 and J is TRBJ1-5; 9 bases agree with TRBD1. The V gene end was trimmed by 7 bases and the J gene end by 4 bases; junction bases not matched to a gene: 8. From germline, CDR1 is LNHDA and CDR2 SQIVND (reference sequence). This CDR3 comprises 15 residues. The CDR3 DNA reads as TGTGCCAGTAAGGGAGACAGGGGGGGGAATCAGCCCCAGCATTTT. Amino acid sequence: CASKGDRGGNQPQHF.

This chain joins TRBV10-1 and TRBJ2-1; D might be TRBD1 (6 bases). Trimming shortened V by 10 bases and J by 8 bases, and 12 bases separated the two germline ends. CDR3 length equals 11 residues. The germline CDR1 and CDR2 sequences are WNHNN and SYGVQD (reference sequence). This CDR3 reads CATQQGHEQFF. CDR3 nucleotide sequence: TGCGCCACTCAACAGGGTCATGAGCAGTTCTTC.

This chain joins TRBV13 and TRBJ2-7; 8 bases are shared with TRBD1. The ends lost 5 bases at V and 1 base at J; junction bases unmatched: 7. The length of the CDR3 is 15 residues. Germline CDR1 reads PRHDT; CDR2 reads FYEKMQ (reference sequence). The CDR3 region has the DNA TGTGCCAGCAGCGCCGGGACAGGAGAGTCCTACGAGCAGTACTTC. It codes for CASSAGTGESYEQYF.

This clone has just one count. The rearrangement links TRBV6-5 to TRBJ2-3, with 9 bases matching TRBD2. Trimming removed 6 bases from V and 1 base from J; junction bases left unmatched: 5. Per germline, CDR1 MNHEY and CDR2 SVGAGI. The CDR3 is 15 amino acids. The CDR3 loop is CASRVRGGGTDTQYF. CDR3 DNA sequence: TGTGCCAGCAGGGTGCGGGGGGGCGGCACAGATACGCAGTATTTT.

Here the CDR3 DNA reads TGTGCCAGTTGGGACTTCACAGATACGCAGTATTTT. Its protein is CASWDFTDTQYF. This chain links TRBV19 with TRBJ2-3; possible D gene TRBD2, 6 bases. This CDR3 spans 12 amino acids. CDR1 LNHDA and CDR2 SQIVND come from the germline V gene (reference sequence). Trimming left V 8 bases short and J 2 bases short, with 8 bases between.